The 18 T cell receptor beta chains reported below all come from one sample, sequenced in a study of blood T cell repertoires in COVID-19. The data were produced by immunoSEQ multiplex PCR, yet TCRdb's version contains in-frame clones alone and is incomplete. This sample has approximately 300,000 clones; under 95% occur once, and the top ten carry 15% to 20%. Material: PBMCs or T cells enriched from blood (not recorded which). The receptors here all came from a young woman who had recovered from COVID-19.

A remark on this clone: Other DNA sequences in the sample encode the same CDR3. The chain combines TRBV11-3 with TRBJ1-1; D gene ambiguous. Per germline, CDR1 SGHNT and CDR2 YENEEA. V was cut by 3 bases and J by 1 base, with 6 bases left in between. This CDR3 region has 13 residues. CDR3 DNA sequence: TGTGCCAGCAGCTTTCAGGAGAACACTGAAGCTTTCTTT. Amino acids: CASSFQENTEAFF.

Details on this clone: This specimen includes other DNA sequences encoding the same CDR3. The chain has TRBV5-1 and TRBJ1-1; 7 bases line up with TRBD1. Germline V lookup: CDR1 SGHRS, CDR2 YFSETQ. The CDR3 extends over 13 amino acids. J gave up 4 bases and V 1 base, and 1 base lay outside the gene matches. The CDR3 here is CASSLQGGTEAFF. CDR3 DNA: TGCGCCAGCAGCTTGCAGGGGGGCACTGAAGCTTTCTTT. Variable domain in full (rest from reference TRBV5-1 and TRBJ1-1): KAGVTQTPRYLIKTRGQQVTLSCSPISGHRSVSWYQQTPGQGLQFLFEYFSETQRNKGNFPGRFSGRQFSNSRSEMNVSTLELGDSALYLCASSLQGGTEAFFGQGTRLTVV.

The count of this clone is one. V usage is TRBV5-1 and J usage is TRBJ2-2, with 13 bases fitting TRBD2. The CDR3 contains 17 residues. Germline values: CDR1 SGHRS, CDR2 YFSETQ. J was trimmed by 5 bases and V by 4 bases; bases with no gene match: 8. CDR3 bases: TGCGCCAGCAGCAAAAGCACTAGCGGGAGGGATACCGGGGAGCTGTTTTTT. Amino acids: CASSKSTSGRDTGELFF.

Only one count was recorded for this clone. The chain carries TRBV6-5 and TRBJ2-7, with D possibly matching TRBD2 (6 bases). The V and J ends lost 7 bases and 4 bases respectively, with 14 bases between them. CDR1 and CDR2 from the germline V gene are MNHEY and SVGAGI. CDR3 length equals 13 residues. The CDR3 sequence is CASNNGGLYEQYF. CDR3 DNA sequence: TGTGCCAGCAACAACGGGGGTCTATACGAGCAGTACTTC.

The V gene is TRBV5-4, the J gene TRBJ2-3; 9 nucleotides agree with TRBD2. Germline lookup yields CDR1 SGHNT and CDR2 YYREEE (reference sequence). V trimming: 1 base; J trimming: 4 bases; junction bases outside the gene matches: 1. This CDR3 spans 14 amino acids. In DNA form, the CDR3 reads TGTGCCAGCAGCTTGCTAGCGGGACCAGATACGCAGTATTTT. This translates into CASSLLAGPDTQYF.

The rearrangement links TRBV28 to TRBJ1-1; TRBD1 is a possible D gene (6 bases). Germline CDR1 MDHEN, CDR2 SYDVKM. Trimming took off 4 bases at V and 0 bases at J, with 9 bases between the two ends. CDR3 length: 14 residues. The CDR3 DNA is TGTGCCAGCAGTTGGGACACCTTGAACACTGAAGCTTTCTTT. This translates into CASSWDTLNTEAFF. Variable domain in full (rest from reference TRBV28 and TRBJ1-1): DVKVTQSSRYLVKRTGEKVFLECVQDMDHENMFWYRQDPGLGLRLIYFSYDVKMKEKGDIPEGYSVSREKKERFSLILESASTNQTSMYLCASSWDTLNTEAFFGQGTRLTVV.

The chain joins TRBV5-1 to TRBJ2-7; D remains ambiguous. With 0 bases removed from V and 0 bases from J, the gap between germline ends came to 10 bases. The CDR3 is 15 amino acids. Germline lookup yields CDR1 SGHRS and CDR2 YFSETQ. This CDR3 is CASSLGGQSSYEQYF. CDR3 coding DNA: TGCGCCAGCAGCTTGGGCGGTCAGAGCTCCTACGAGCAGTACTTC.

The V gene is TRBV27, the J gene TRBJ1-1; 9 nucleotides align to TRBD1. The germline V gene has CDR1 MNHEY and CDR2 SMNVEV (reference sequence). The CDR3 length is 14 residues. Losses at the gene ends were 6 bases for V and 4 bases for J; bases not matched to a gene: 6. The chain's CDR3 is CASRLTGGGTEAFF. CDR3 in DNA: TGTGCCAGCAGATTAACAGGGGGCGGCACTGAAGCTTTCTTT.

The chain combines TRBV5-1 with TRBJ2-1; TRBD1 matches at 8 bases. The CDR3 is 15 residues long. V lost 4 bases to trimming and J lost 4 bases; unmatched junction nucleotides: 7. Per germline, CDR1 SGHRS and CDR2 YFSETQ. The CDR3 is CASSTGQGAYNEQFF. CDR3 nucleotides: TGCGCCAGCAGCACAGGACAGGGAGCATACAATGAGCAGTTCTTC.

This clone came up once. The CDR3 nucleotides read TGTGCCTGGGACAGGGACGCCTACGAGCAGTACTTC. Its protein product is CAWDRDAYEQYF. The chain recombines TRBV30 with TRBJ2-7; 7 bases match TRBD1. After removal of 5 bases from V and 2 bases from J, the junction contained 3 bases not matched to a gene. This CDR3 has 12 amino acids. Germline V CDR1 and CDR2: GTSNPN, SVGIG (reference sequence).

In DNA, the CDR3 is TGTGCCAGCAGCGCAGCGGGAGTCGGGGCCAACGTCCTGACTTTC. Amino acids: CASSAAGVGANVLTF. This sequence joins TRBV9 and TRBJ2-6; 8 bases line up with TRBD2. With V trimmed by 3 bases and J by 4 bases, 3 bases remained unmatched. This CDR3 is built from 15 residues. From germline, CDR1 is SGDLS and CDR2 YYNGEE.

The chain combines TRBV4-1 with TRBJ1-5, with 8 positions matching TRBD1. V dropped 3 bases and J dropped 2; count of bases not matched to a gene: 6. Germline CDR1 MGHRA, CDR2 YSYEKL. CDR3 size: 16 residues. CDR3 amino acids: CASSQTGDGGNQPQHF. DNA for the CDR3: TGCGCCAGCAGCCAGACAGGGGATGGGGGCAATCAGCCCCAGCATTTT.

This chain links TRBV4-3 with TRBJ2-3, with a possible D match to TRBD2 (6 bases). This CDR3 has 15 residues. V was shortened by 1 base and J by 5 bases, with 13 bases between the two germline ends. Germline loops: CDR1 LGHNA, CDR2 YSLEER. CDR3 DNA: TGCGCCAGCAGCCAAGGCATTCTGGGGGGAGATACGCAGTATTTT. Protein product: CASSQGILGGDTQYF.

V and J are TRBV27 and TRBJ2-7; 8 bases fit TRBD2. V shed 2 bases, J shed 3 bases, and the junction held 3 bases outside the gene matches. CDR3 length: 14 residues. Looked up from germline, CDR1 is MNHEY and CDR2 is SMNVEV (reference sequence). CDR3: CASSLRTSNYEQYF. Written as DNA, the CDR3 is TGTGCCAGCAGTTTACGGACTAGCAACTACGAGCAGTACTTC.

The rearrangement uses TRBV13 and TRBJ1-1; TRBD1 agrees at 7 bases. This CDR3 comprises 18 residues. Germline V gene lookup returns CDR1 PRHDT and CDR2 FYEKMQ (reference sequence). The trim removed 1 base at V and 3 bases at J, leaving 14 bases unmatched. CDR3 sequence (DNA): TGTGCCAGCAGCTTAGCGAGGGGGCGCAGGGTTAAGGACACTGAAGCTTTCTTT. Translating it yields CASSLARGRRVKDTEAFF.

The table lists this clone with a count of one. This chain links TRBV27 with TRBJ2-2; TRBD1 matches 12 bases. V lost 3 bases and J lost 7; bases outside the gene matches: 9. The CDR3 is made up of 17 amino acids. Germline lookup yields CDR1 MNHEY and CDR2 SMNVEV (reference sequence). The CDR3: CASSFVGQGAGSGELFF. CDR3 nucleotide sequence: TGTGCCAGCAGTTTTGTGGGACAGGGGGCTGGGAGCGGGGAGCTGTTTTTT.

The J gene is TRBJ1-3, the V gene TRBV19; no definite D call. In germline, CDR1 is LNHDA, CDR2 SQIVND (reference sequence). V shed 5 bases and J shed 0 bases, with 8 bases lying between them. The CDR3 sequence is 14 residues long. In DNA form, the CDR3 reads TGTGCCAGTAGTTACTCCTTCTCTGGAAACACCATATATTTT. Translating gives CASSYSFSGNTIYF.

This chain links TRBV13 with TRBJ1-5; 7 bases match TRBD1. Germline V gene data show CDR1 as PRHDT and CDR2 as FYEKMQ (reference sequence). The CDR3 sequence is 15 residues long. V dropped 6 bases and J dropped 1; count of bases not matched to a gene: 6. Here the CDR3 DNA reads TGTGCCAGCAGTCCCGGGGACAGAAGCAATCAGCCCCAGCATTTT. Translating it yields CASSPGDRSNQPQHF.